Each of the 28 T cell receptor beta chains below was sequenced from the same sample in a study of control samples from healthy donors and cancer patients. Assay: immunoSEQ multiplex PCR; the TCRdb copy retains only in-frame clones and omits some. This repertoire shows 130,000 to 150,000 clones, about 89% found once; its top ten account for around 4.6%. What was sequenced was blood. These receptors all come from a man younger than 40 in good health.

V gene TRBV5-4 combines with J gene TRBJ2-7; TRBD1 matches at 9 bases. The CDR3 has 15 amino acids. Germline trimming cut 0 bases from V and 6 bases from J; bases unmatched to any gene: 7. CDR1 and CDR2 from the germline V gene are SGHNT and YYREEE (reference sequence). CDR3 protein: CASSLGRTGDIEQYF. Written as DNA, the CDR3 is TGTGCCAGCAGCTTGGGCCGGACAGGGGACATCGAGCAGTACTTC.

A single count supports this clone. The chain employs TRBV25-1 and TRBJ1-4; D uncertain. The V gene's germline CDR1 is MGHDK and CDR2 SYGVNS. The CDR3 consists of 14 residues. V was shortened by 4 bases and J by 3 bases, with 9 bases between the two germline ends. The CDR3 is CASSGWVANEKLFF. CDR3 nucleotides: TGTGCCAGCAGTGGATGGGTGGCTAATGAAAAACTGTTTTTT. Using reference TRBV25-1 and TRBJ1-4 for the parts outside the CDR3, the full variable domain is EADIYQTPRYLVIGTGKKITLECSQTMGHDKMYWYQQDPGMELHLIHYSYGVNSTEKGDLSSESTVSRIRTEHFPLTLESARPSHTSQYLCASSGWVANEKLFFGSGTQLSVL.

The genes are TRBV5-5 and TRBJ1-1, with D possibly being TRBD1 (6 bases). Germline CDR1 is SGHKS and CDR2 is YYEKEE (reference sequence). Deletions cut 0 bases from V and 4 bases from J, with 7 bases between. CDR3 length: 13 residues. The CDR3 DNA follows: TGTGCCAGCAGCTTGGTCAGGGGCACTGAAGCTTTCTTT. Amino acid sequence: CASSLVRGTEAFF.

The chain is built from TRBV7-3 and TRBJ2-3; D call uncertain. The CDR3 has 15 residues. V lost 0 bases and J 6 bases, leaving 13 bases between the germline ends. CDR1 SGHTA and CDR2 FQGTGA come from the germline V gene. CDR3 bases: TGTGCCAGCAGCTTAACGGTGGGCCCTCCGGATACGCAGTATTTT. It yields the protein CASSLTVGPPDTQYF. The full variable domain, with the rest looked up from reference TRBV7-3 and TRBJ2-3, is GAGVSQTPSNKVTEKGKYVELRCDPISGHTALYWYRQSLGQGPEFLIYFQGTGAADDSGLPNDRFFAVRPEGSVSTLKIQRTERGDSAVYLCASSLTVGPPDTQYFGPGTRLTVL.

The rearrangement links TRBV24-1 to TRBJ2-3; D is unresolved. V lost 0 bases, J lost 5 bases, and 5 bases lay in between. The CDR3 sequence is 13 residues long. The germline CDR1 and CDR2 sequences are KGHDR and SFDVKD. CDR3 loop: CATSDLWGDTQYF. The DNA for the CDR3 is TGTGCCACCAGTGATTTGTGGGGAGATACGCAGTATTTT.

This chain uses TRBV4-2 with TRBJ2-5, with TRBD2 matching 10 bases. The CDR3 is 17 residues long. Trimming at V came to 1 base and at J to 4 bases, leaving 9 bases not matched to a gene. Germline values: CDR1 LGHNA, CDR2 YNFKEQ. The CDR3 reads CASSQVASGGGGETQYF. The DNA for the CDR3 is TGTGCCAGCAGCCAAGTCGCTAGCGGGGGAGGGGGAGAGACCCAGTACTTC.

This clone has more than one count but fewer than ten. The genes are TRBV6-5 and TRBJ1-4; TRBD1 might be the D (6 bases). The germline CDR1 and CDR2 sequences are MNHEY and SVGAGI. The CDR3 covers 16 residues. V lost 3 bases and J lost 8, with 19 bases in between. In nucleotides, the CDR3 is TGTGCCAGCAGTTATTCGAGGACAGCGGGGCAAGAAAAACTGTTTTTT. The encoded protein is CASSYSRTAGQEKLFF.

The J gene is TRBJ1-1, the V gene TRBV5-1; 8 positions match TRBD1. V shed 4 bases, J shed 4 bases, and the junction held 9 bases outside the gene matches. The length of the CDR3 is 15 residues. The germline CDR1 and CDR2 sequences are SGHRS and YFSETQ. CDR3 nucleotides: TGCGCCAGCAGCCTACCCCAGGGGGCAGGCACTGAAGCTTTCTTT. Translation gives CASSLPQGAGTEAFF. Filled out from reference TRBV5-1 and TRBJ1-1, the complete variable domain reads KAGVTQTPRYLIKTRGQQVTLSCSPISGHRSVSWYQQTPGQGLQFLFEYFSETQRNKGNFPGRFSGRQFSNSRSEMNVSTLELGDSALYLCASSLPQGAGTEAFFGQGTRLTVV.

The V and J genes are TRBV27 and TRBJ1-1, with D possibly matching TRBD1 (6 bases). Germline loops: CDR1 MNHEY, CDR2 SMNVEV (reference sequence). V was cut by 8 bases and J by 5 bases, with 15 bases left in between. This CDR3 contains 13 residues. DNA of the CDR3: TGTGCCAGCCGCTGGGGGGCGGATACTGAAGCTTTCTTT. Amino acid sequence: CASRWGADTEAFF.

J is TRBJ2-3 and V is TRBV27; maybe TRBD1 (5 bases). The CDR3 length is 15 residues. Germline values: CDR1 MNHEY, CDR2 SMNVEV (reference sequence). Trimming took off 9 bases at V and 0 bases at J, with 16 bases between the two ends. The CDR3: CARVIDSESTDTQYF. CDR3 sequence (DNA): TGTGCCAGAGTCATAGACAGCGAGAGCACAGATACGCAGTATTTT.

This sequence joins TRBV29-1 and TRBJ1-5; no firm D call. This CDR3 is built from 14 residues. V lost 6 bases, J lost 1 base, and 13 bases lay in between. From germline, CDR1 is SQVTM and CDR2 ANQGSEA. The CDR3 is CSVVADGSNQPQHF. The CDR3 DNA is TGCAGCGTAGTGGCCGACGGCAGCAATCAGCCCCAGCATTTT.

The genes are TRBV7-2 and TRBJ1-5, with D uncertain. The germline gives CDR1 SGHTA, CDR2 FQGNSA. Trimming shortened V by 3 bases and J by 4 bases, and 7 bases separated the two germline ends. This CDR3 spans 13 amino acids. CDR3 protein: CASSFLRNQPQHF. The CDR3 bases are TGTGCCAGCAGCTTCCTCCGAAATCAGCCCCAGCATTTT. Variable domain in full (rest from reference TRBV7-2 and TRBJ1-5): GAGVSQSPSNKVTEKGKDVELRCDPISGHTALYWYRQSLGQGLEFLIYFQGNSAPDKSGLPSDRFSAERTGGSVSTLTIQRTQQEDSAVYLCASSFLRNQPQHFGDGTRLSIL.

This sequence joins TRBV9 and TRBJ2-1, with TRBD2 identical over 11 bases. The V gene's germline CDR1 is SGDLS and CDR2 YYNGEE. The CDR3 runs 16 residues. V was clipped by 4 bases and J by 8 bases; unmatched bases: 11. CDR3 residues: CASSSRVSGGVDEQFF. The CDR3 DNA is TGTGCCAGCAGCTCCCGGGTTAGCGGGGGGGTCGATGAGCAGTTCTTC.

The chain is built from TRBV18 and TRBJ2-7, with 9 bases fitting TRBD2. This CDR3 has 16 amino acids. Per the germline V gene, CDR1 is KGHSH and CDR2 is LQKENI. With 3 bases clipped from V and 0 bases from J, the junction kept 6 bases outside the gene matches. CDR3 sequence (DNA): TGTGCCAGCTCACCGGGTAGCGGGGGAAGCTCCTACGAGCAGTACTTC. Amino acid sequence: CASSPGSGGSSYEQYF.

The chain uses TRBV7-9 and TRBJ2-7, with 8 bases matching TRBD2. Looked up from germline, CDR1 is SEHNR and CDR2 is FQNEAQ (reference sequence). This CDR3 has 16 amino acids. J lost 4 bases, V lost 5 bases, and 13 bases had no gene match. The CDR3 sequence is CASSRYPGLERYEQYF. Written as DNA, the CDR3 is TGTGCCAGCAGCCGATATCCGGGACTAGAAAGATACGAGCAGTACTTC.

The rearrangement uses TRBV28 and TRBJ1-2, with D possibly TRBD1 on 6 matching bases. With 6 bases removed from V and 2 bases from J, the gap between germline ends came to 19 bases. Germline V lookup: CDR1 MDHEN, CDR2 SYDVKM. The CDR3 sequence is 16 residues long. The CDR3 here is CASRPSRGASNYGYTF. CDR3 DNA: TGTGCCAGCAGACCATCGAGGGGGGCATCCAACTATGGCTACACCTTC.

The J gene is TRBJ2-3, the V gene TRBV4-1, with TRBD1 matching over 9 bases. V dropped 4 bases and J dropped 5; count of bases not matched to a gene: 4. The CDR3 is 14 residues long. Germline CDR1 and CDR2: MGHRA and YSYEKL. This chain's CDR3 is CASSPGTGIDTQYF. Here the CDR3 DNA reads TGCGCCAGCAGCCCTGGGACAGGGATAGATACGCAGTATTTT.

The CDR3 nucleotides read TGTGCCAGCAGCTTCCCTAGCGAAGAGACCCAGTACTTC. It yields the protein CASSFPSEETQYF. V usage is TRBV7-2 and J usage is TRBJ2-5; the D gene is possibly TRBD2 (6 bases). The CDR3 runs 13 residues. The germline V and J ends were trimmed by 3 bases and 3 bases, with 8 bases remaining between them. Germline V gene data show CDR1 as SGHTA and CDR2 as FQGNSA. Drawing the rest from reference TRBV7-2 and TRBJ2-5, the complete variable domain is GAGVSQSPSNKVTEKGKDVELRCDPISGHTALYWYRQSLGQGLEFLIYFQGNSAPDKSGLPSDRFSAERTGGSVSTLTIQRTQQEDSAVYLCASSFPSEETQYFGPGTRLLVL.

The CDR3 region has the DNA TGCGCCAGCAGCCCCCGGGACACCGATGAAAAACTGTTTTTT. This translates into CASSPRDTDEKLFF. The chain uses TRBV5-1 and TRBJ1-4; weak D call: TRBD1 (6 bases). CDR3 length: 14 amino acids. Germline V gene data show CDR1 as SGHRS and CDR2 as YFSETQ. Trimming took off 4 bases at V and 6 bases at J, with 13 bases between the two ends.

This chain uses TRBV24-1 with TRBJ2-1; 11 bases are a match to TRBD2. V lost 6 bases, J lost 10 bases, and 13 bases stayed unmatched. Germline V lookup: CDR1 KGHDR, CDR2 SFDVKD. The CDR3 has 16 amino acids. The CDR3 DNA sequence: TGTGCCACCAGTAATAGCGGGAGGGCCCGGGGAAGGGAGCAGTTCTTC. It is translated as CATSNSGRARGREQFF.

The chain couples TRBV11-3 to TRBJ2-2, with no clear D. Per germline, CDR1 SGHNT and CDR2 YENEEA. V was trimmed by 8 bases and J by 1 base, leaving 8 bases between them. The CDR3 has 13 amino acids. CDR3 amino acids: CASGSVNTGELFF. Here the CDR3 DNA reads TGTGCCAGCGGGTCAGTGAACACCGGGGAGCTGTTTTTT.

This clone was picked up a small number of times. The chain recombines TRBV4-2 with TRBJ2-5; no firm D call. Trimming left V 4 bases short and J 5 bases short, with 14 bases between. The germline gives CDR1 LGHNA, CDR2 YNFKEQ. The CDR3 spans 14 residues. The CDR3, as DNA: TGTGCCAGCAGCCTAGGTCTCCGACCCGAGACCCAGTACTTC. It translates to CASSLGLRPETQYF.

The rearrangement joins TRBV12-3 or TRBV12-4 to TRBJ2-5, with unresolved D. V was pared by 8 bases and J by 7 bases, with 11 bases between. CDR3 length: 11 amino acids. For the CDR3, the DNA is TGTGCCAGCGCTCGAGGTGGGACCCAGTACTTC. This sequence encodes CASARGGTQYF.

The CDR3 bases are TGCGCCAGCAGCCAAGCGACCCAGGGTGGAGGCTACACCTTC. Translating gives CASSQATQGGGYTF. V usage is TRBV4-3 and J usage is TRBJ1-2; weak D call: TRBD1 (5 bases). Germline V gene data show CDR1 as LGHNA and CDR2 as YSLEER. V dropped 1 base and J dropped 8 bases, with 14 bases sitting between them. This CDR3 spans 14 amino acids.

The gene calls are TRBV6-5 and TRBJ1-3, with D perhaps TRBD1 (6 bases). The germline V gene encodes CDR1 MNHEY and CDR2 SVGAGI. The CDR3 runs to 15 residues. The V and J ends lost 5 bases and 2 bases respectively, with 13 bases between them. CDR3 DNA: TGTGCCAGCAGTATAAAGGACAGTCCTGGAAACACCATATATTTT. This codes for CASSIKDSPGNTIYF.

V usage is TRBV12-3 or TRBV12-4 and J usage is TRBJ1-6; D is unresolved. Trimming cost V 6 bases and J 8 bases, with 11 bases left between them. This CDR3 region has 13 residues. The chain's CDR3 is CASSRKPDSPLHF. Here the CDR3 DNA reads TGTGCCAGCAGCCGAAAACCTGATTCACCCCTCCACTTT.

This chain uses TRBV7-9 with TRBJ2-5, with 7 bases matching TRBD2. Trimming took 4 bases from V and 4 from J; bases not matched to a gene: 9. This CDR3 is built from 15 residues. Germline V gene data show CDR1 as SEHNR and CDR2 as FQNEAQ (reference sequence). CDR3 protein: CASSSWEGGGETQYF. CDR3 coding DNA: TGTGCCAGCAGCTCCTGGGAGGGCGGGGGAGAGACCCAGTACTTC.

Points on this clone: Germline and junction disagree at one end, which may indicate a read error. The rearrangement uses TRBV2 and TRBJ1-1, with D possibly matching TRBD1 (5 bases). There are 10 residues in the CDR3. CDR1 SNHLY and CDR2 FYNNEI come from the germline V gene. The CDR3 nucleotides read TGTGCCAGCAGGGACAACTGGATTACGTTT. Amino acid sequence: CASRDNWITF.